This T cell receptor beta chain came from a study of blood T cell repertoires in COVID-19. Produced via immunoSEQ multiplex PCR; TCRdb's table is partial and in-frame only. The sample consists of 150,000 to 200,000 clones, 88% of them appearing once. This CDR3 comprises 16 residues. The sequenced sample consisted of peripheral blood. The TCR originated in a man between 60 and 75 years old with acute or convalescent COVID-19. The chain combines TRBV21-1 with TRBJ2-7; TRBD1, as called in the table, went unchecked against the DNA. TRBV21-1 is flagged as a pseudogene. The CDR3 sequence: CASSVRQGPSSYEQYV. As DNA, the CDR3 is TGTGCCAGCAGCGTTCGACAGGGGCCGAGCTCCTACGAGCAGTACGTC.